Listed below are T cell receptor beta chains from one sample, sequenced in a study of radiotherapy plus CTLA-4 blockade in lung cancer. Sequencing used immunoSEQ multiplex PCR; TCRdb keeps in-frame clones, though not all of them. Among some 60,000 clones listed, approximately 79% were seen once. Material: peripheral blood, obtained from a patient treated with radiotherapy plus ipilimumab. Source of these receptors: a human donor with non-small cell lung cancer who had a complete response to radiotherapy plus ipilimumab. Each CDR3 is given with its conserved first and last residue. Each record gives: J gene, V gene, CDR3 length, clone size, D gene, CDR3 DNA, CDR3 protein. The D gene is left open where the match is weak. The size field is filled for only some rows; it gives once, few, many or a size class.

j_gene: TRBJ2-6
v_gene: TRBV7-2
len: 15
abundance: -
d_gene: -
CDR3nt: TGTGCCAGCAGCCCTCCAGGGGCCGGGGCCAACGTCCTGACTTTC
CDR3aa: CASSPPGAGANVLTF

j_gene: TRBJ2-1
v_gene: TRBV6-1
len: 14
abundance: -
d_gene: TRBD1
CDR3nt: TGTGCCAGCAGTTTACCGGGACAGGGAAATGAGCAGTTCTTC
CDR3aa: CASSLPGQGNEQFF

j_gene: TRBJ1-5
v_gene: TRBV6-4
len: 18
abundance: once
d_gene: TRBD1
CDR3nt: TGTGCCAGCAGTGACACGGACAGGGCTTATTGTAGCAATCAGCCCCAGCATTTT
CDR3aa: CASSDTDRAYCSNQPQHF

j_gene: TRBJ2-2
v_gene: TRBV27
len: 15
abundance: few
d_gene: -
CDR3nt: TGTGCCAGCAGTCCCTGGCGGACGAACACCGGGGAGCTGTTTTTT
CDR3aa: CASSPWRTNTGELFF

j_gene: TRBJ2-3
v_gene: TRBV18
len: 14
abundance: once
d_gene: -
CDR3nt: TGTGCCAGCTCACCAGGGGCACGCACGGATACGCAGTATTTT
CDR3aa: CASSPGARTDTQYF

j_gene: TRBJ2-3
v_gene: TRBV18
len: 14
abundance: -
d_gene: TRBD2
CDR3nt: TGTGCCAGCTCACCAACTAGCGGGGGAGATACGCAGTATTTT
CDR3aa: CASSPTSGGDTQYF

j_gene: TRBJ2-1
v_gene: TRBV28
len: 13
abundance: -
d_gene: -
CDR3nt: TGTGCCAGCAGTTTCCCGGGGGACAATGAGCAGTTCTTC
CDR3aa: CASSFPGDNEQFF

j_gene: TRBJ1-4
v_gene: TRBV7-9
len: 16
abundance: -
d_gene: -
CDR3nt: TGTGCCAGCAGGGGGGGGAGGGGAGGAACTAATGAAAAACTGTTTTTT
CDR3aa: CASRGGRGGTNEKLFF

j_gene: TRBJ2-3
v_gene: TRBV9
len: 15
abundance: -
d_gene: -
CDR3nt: TGTGCCAGCAAGAGCGGCGGGGCTAGCACAGATACGCAGTATTTT
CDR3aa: CASKSGGASTDTQYF

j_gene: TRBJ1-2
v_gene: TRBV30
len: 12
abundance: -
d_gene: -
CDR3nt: TGTGCCTGGAGTAGGACACGATATGGCTACACCTTC
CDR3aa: CAWSRTRYGYTF

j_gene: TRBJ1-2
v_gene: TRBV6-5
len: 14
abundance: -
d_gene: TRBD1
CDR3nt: TGTGCCAGCAGTTACCGGGACAGGAACTATGGCTACACCTTC
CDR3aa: CASSYRDRNYGYTF

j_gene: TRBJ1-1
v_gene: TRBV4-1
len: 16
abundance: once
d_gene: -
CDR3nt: TGCGCCAGCAGCCACCTCCCGGGGGGAGGGGACACTGAAGCTTTCTTT
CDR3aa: CASSHLPGGGDTEAFF

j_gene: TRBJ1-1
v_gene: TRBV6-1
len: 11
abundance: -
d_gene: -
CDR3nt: TGTGCCAGCAGGGAACAGATTACAGCTTTCTTT
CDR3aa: CASREQITAFF

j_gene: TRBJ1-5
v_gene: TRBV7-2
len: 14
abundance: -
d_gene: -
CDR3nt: TGTGCCAGCAGCTTCGGGGATAGCAATCAGCCCCAGCATTTT
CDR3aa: CASSFGDSNQPQHF

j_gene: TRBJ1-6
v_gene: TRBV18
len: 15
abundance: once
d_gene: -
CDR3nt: TGTGCCAGCTCACCACTTAGCCAGGGGTATCCACCCCTCCACTTT
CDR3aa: CASSPLSQGYPPLHF

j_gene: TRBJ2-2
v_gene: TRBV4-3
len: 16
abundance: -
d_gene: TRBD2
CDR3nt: TGCGCCAGCAGCCGAGGACTAGCGGCGAACACCGGGGAGCTGTTTTTT
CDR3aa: CASSRGLAANTGELFF

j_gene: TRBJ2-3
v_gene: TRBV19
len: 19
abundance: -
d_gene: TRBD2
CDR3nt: TGTGCCAGTAGTATAGAGGGGCCCGGGACTAGCGGGAGAGCAGATACGCAGTATTTT
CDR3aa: CASSIEGPGTSGRADTQYF

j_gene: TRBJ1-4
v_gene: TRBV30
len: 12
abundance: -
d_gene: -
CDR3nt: TGTGCCTGGAACGGGGTTAATGAAAAACTGTTTTTT
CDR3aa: CAWNGVNEKLFF

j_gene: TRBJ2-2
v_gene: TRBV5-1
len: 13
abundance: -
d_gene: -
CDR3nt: TGCGCCAGCCAAAGGGGACTCAACGGGGAGCTGTTTTTT
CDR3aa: CASQRGLNGELFF

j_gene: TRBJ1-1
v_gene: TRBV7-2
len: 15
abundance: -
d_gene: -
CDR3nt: TGTGCCAGCAGCTTACAGGATTTTGGTAGGACTGAAGCTTTCTTT
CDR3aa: CASSLQDFGRTEAFF

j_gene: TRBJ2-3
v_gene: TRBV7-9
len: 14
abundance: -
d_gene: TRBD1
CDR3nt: TGTGCCAGCAGCTTAACCCAGGGGGCAGATACGCAGTATTTT
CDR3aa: CASSLTQGADTQYF

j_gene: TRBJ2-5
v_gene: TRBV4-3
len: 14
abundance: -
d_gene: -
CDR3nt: TGCGCCAGCAGCCAAGATTCCGGGTCCAAGACCCAGTACTTC
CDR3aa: CASSQDSGSKTQYF

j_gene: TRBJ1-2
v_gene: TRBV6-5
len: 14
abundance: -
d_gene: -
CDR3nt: TGTGCCAGCAGTTCAGGGGCACCCCTCTATGGCTACACCTTC
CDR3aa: CASSSGAPLYGYTF

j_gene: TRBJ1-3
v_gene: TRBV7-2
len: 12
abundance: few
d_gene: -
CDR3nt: TGTGCCAGCAGCTTAGGGCGGAACACCATATATTTT
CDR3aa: CASSLGRNTIYF

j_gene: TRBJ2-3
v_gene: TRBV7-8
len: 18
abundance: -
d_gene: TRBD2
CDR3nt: TGTGCCAGCAGCCTAGGTCCTAGCGGGAGGTCTTACGGAGATACGCAGTATTTT
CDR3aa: CASSLGPSGRSYGDTQYF

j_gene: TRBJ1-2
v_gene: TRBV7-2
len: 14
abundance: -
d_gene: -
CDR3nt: TGTGCCAGCAGCCCAACGGGGGCTAACTATGGCTACACCTTC
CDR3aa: CASSPTGANYGYTF

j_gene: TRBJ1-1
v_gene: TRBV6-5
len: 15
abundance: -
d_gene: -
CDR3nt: TGTGCCAGCAGTTACTGGACAAACAGGAACACTGAAGCTTTCTTT
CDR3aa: CASSYWTNRNTEAFF

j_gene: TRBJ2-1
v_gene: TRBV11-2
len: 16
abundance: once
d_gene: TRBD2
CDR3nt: TGTGCCAGCAGCACACGACTAGCGGTATTCTACAATGAGCAGTTCTTC
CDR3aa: CASSTRLAVFYNEQFF

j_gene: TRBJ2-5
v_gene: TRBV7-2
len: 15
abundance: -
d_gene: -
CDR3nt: TGTGCCAGCAGCTTAGTCGACGTAATCGGGGAGACCCAGTACTTC
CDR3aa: CASSLVDVIGETQYF

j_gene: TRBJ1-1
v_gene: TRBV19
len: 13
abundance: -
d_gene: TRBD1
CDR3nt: TGTGCCACTTGGAGGCAGGGGGACACTGAAGCTTTCTTT
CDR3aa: CATWRQGDTEAFF

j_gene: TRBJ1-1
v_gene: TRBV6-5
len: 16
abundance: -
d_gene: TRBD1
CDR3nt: TGTGCCAGCAGTTATGCGGCAGGGGGGAAATACACTGAAGCTTTCTTT
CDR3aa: CASSYAAGGKYTEAFF

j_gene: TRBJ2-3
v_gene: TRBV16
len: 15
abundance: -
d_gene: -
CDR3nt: TGTGCCAGCAGCCTTTCGGGGTTAGAGGAGGATACGCAGTATTTT
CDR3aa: CASSLSGLEEDTQYF

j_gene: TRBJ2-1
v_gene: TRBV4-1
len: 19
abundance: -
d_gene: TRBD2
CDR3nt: TGCGCCAGCAGCCAAGATCCCCCCAGGGCTAGCGGGGGACACAATGAGCAGTTCTTC
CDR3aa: CASSQDPPRASGGHNEQFF

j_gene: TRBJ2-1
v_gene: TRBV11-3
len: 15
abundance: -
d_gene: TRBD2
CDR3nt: TGTGCCAGCAGCCCAATAGCGGGATCCTACAATGAGCAGTTCTTC
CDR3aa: CASSPIAGSYNEQFF

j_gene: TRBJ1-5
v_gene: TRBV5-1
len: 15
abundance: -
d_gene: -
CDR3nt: TGCGCCAGCAGCTTGGAGGGGACAAATAATCAGCCCCAGCATTTT
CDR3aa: CASSLEGTNNQPQHF

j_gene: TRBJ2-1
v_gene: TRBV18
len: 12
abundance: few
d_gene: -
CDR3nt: TGTGCCAGCTCACCAAGAGGTTATGAGCAGTTCTTC
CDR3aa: CASSPRGYEQFF

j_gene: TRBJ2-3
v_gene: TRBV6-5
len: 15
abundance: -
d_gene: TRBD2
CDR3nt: TGTGCCAGCAGTCCCCGGGGGACTAGCGCAGATACGCAGTATTTT
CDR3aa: CASSPRGTSADTQYF

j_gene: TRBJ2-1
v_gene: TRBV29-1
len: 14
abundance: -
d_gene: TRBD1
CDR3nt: TGCAGCGGCGGACAGGGGTCGATTTACAATGAGCAGTTCTTC
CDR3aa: CSGGQGSIYNEQFF

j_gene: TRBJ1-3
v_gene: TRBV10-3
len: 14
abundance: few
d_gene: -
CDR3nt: TGTGCCATCACCCGGGAGGGAGCTGGAAACACCATATATTTT
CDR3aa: CAITREGAGNTIYF

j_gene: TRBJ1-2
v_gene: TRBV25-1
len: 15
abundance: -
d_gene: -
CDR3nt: TGTGCCAGCAGTGAATATTCAGGTCAGAACTATGGCTACACCTTC
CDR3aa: CASSEYSGQNYGYTF

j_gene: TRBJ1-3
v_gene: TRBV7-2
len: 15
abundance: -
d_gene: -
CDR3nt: TGTGCCAGCAGCCGGAGGTTAAGCTCTGGAAACACCATATATTTT
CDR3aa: CASSRRLSSGNTIYF

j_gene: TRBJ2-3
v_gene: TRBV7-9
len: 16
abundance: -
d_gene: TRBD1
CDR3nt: TGTGCCAGCAGCTCGCGGGACAGGGGGACCACAGATACGCAGTATTTT
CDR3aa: CASSSRDRGTTDTQYF

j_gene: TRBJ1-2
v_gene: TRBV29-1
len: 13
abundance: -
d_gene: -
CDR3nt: TGCAGCGTTGGCCAGGGGCAGCTCTATGGCTACACCTTC
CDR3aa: CSVGQGQLYGYTF

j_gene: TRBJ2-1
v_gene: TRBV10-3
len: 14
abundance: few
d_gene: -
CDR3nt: TGTGCCATCAGTGACCGGGCCGGGAGCAATGAGCAGTTCTTC
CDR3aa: CAISDRAGSNEQFF

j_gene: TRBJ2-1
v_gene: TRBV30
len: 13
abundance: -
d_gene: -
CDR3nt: TGTGCCTGGAGCTCTTCATTCCGGGAGACCCGGTTCTTC
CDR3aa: CAWSSSFRETRFF

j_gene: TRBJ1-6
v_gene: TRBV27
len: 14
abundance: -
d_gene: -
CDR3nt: TGTGCCAGCGGCATGTTTGTTTATAATTCACCCCTCCACTTT
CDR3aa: CASGMFVYNSPLHF

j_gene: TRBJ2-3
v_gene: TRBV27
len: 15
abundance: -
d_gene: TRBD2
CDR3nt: TGTGCCAGCCGTACCGGGACTAGCGGGGTAGATACGCAGTATTTT
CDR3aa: CASRTGTSGVDTQYF

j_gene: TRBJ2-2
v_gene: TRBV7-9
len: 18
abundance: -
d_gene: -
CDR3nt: TGTGCCAGCAGCCCCCTTACAGGAAGGCTAACGAACACCGGGGAGCTGTTTTTT
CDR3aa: CASSPLTGRLTNTGELFF

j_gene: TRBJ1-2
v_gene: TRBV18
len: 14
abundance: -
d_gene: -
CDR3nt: TGTGCCAGCTCAGCAGAACAGGGTAGCTATGGCTACACCTTC
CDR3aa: CASSAEQGSYGYTF

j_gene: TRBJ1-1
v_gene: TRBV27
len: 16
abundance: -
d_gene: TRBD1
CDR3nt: TGTGCCAGCAGCCTAGGGGGGGGCAGGGGGCGCACTGAAGCTTTCTTT
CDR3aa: CASSLGGGRGRTEAFF

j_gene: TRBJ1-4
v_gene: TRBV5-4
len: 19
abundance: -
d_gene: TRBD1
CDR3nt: TGTGCCAGCCAAAACCCCGGGGACAGGGTCCAAAGGGCCTGTGAAAAACTGTTTTTT
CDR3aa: CASQNPGDRVQRACEKLFF

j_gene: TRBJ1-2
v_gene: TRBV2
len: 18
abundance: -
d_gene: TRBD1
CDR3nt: TGTGCCAGCAGTGAGCAACCGGGACAGGGATACGCTAACTATGGCTACACCTTC
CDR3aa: CASSEQPGQGYANYGYTF

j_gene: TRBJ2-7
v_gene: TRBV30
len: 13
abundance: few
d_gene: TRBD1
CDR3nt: TGTGCCTGGAGTTCAGGGGGCCCCTACGAGCAGTACTTC
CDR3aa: CAWSSGGPYEQYF

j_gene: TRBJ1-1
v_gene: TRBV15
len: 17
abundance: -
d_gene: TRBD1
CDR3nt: TGTGCCACCAGCAGAGATCGGGGACAGGGAAGGGACACTGAAGCTTTCTTT
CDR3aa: CATSRDRGQGRDTEAFF

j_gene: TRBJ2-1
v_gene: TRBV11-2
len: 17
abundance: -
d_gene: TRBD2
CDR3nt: TGTGCCAGCAAGCGGGGAGGGACTAGCGGGAGGGCCAATGAGCAGTTCTTC
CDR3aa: CASKRGGTSGRANEQFF